One TCR beta chain is described in this entry. What antigen it recognizes has not been identified. Within one base of it there is no much larger clone, and no base qualities were kept. This specimen comes from a study of early T cells in non-severe SARS-CoV-2 infection (dated by TCRdb to the early 2020s). Turning to the overall study: Because TCR sequencing relied on bulk RNA taken from unsorted whole blood, pairing of alpha and beta chains was not possible. The full study reports these points: VDJdb matching was skewed toward anti-spike CD8 responses and likely underestimated virus-specific expansions, missing private and CD4 specificities.

A case-control design nested within a healthcare worker cohort in London, UK, was used, with weekly nasopharyngeal swab PCR tests and blood sampling performed. Between 23 and 31 March 2020, the week of the UK lockdown, healthcare workers were enrolled and then followed up weekly for as long as 16 weeks. The protocol used for the library was 5' RACE. Sequencing was carried out with a NextSeq 500. The TCR library protocol attached unique molecular identifiers to individual cDNA molecules to correct for sequencing error and PCR bias. Both TCR alpha and beta chains were sequenced, and tight co-correlation was observed between alpha and beta sequence abundances in each sample. As for the authors' bioinformatics: Decombinator V4 was used to annotate TCR sequences for V gene, J gene and CDR3. Expanded TCRs were defined as changing significantly between any two time points under a Poisson model with p below 0.0001. TCR abundances were normalised to the total number of TCRs sequenced per sample and were expressed as counts per million. TRAV1-2 paired with TRAJ12, TRAJ20 or TRAJ33 defined MAIT TCRs, while TRAV10 paired with TRAJ18 defined iNKT TCRs. VDJdb, accessed on 1 November 2021, was searched for TCRs annotated for CMV, EBV and SARS-CoV-2, and TCRs annotated for more than one antigen were excluded. TCRdb trimmed public reads at Q25 via fastp, called clones via MiXCR and kept in-frame beta chains. One record per CDR3 amino acid sequence lists the most common genes and DNA. TCRdb's processing, not the study's, gives the V and J calls here. This sample comprises around 50,000 distinct CDR3 sequences, around a tenth of them detected only once. 3.5% to 5% of the sample rests with the top ten.

Germline trimming: 4 bases from V, 8 bases from J; junction bases outside gene matches: 10. The CDR3 goes from the cysteine to the phenylalanine over 16 residues. The retained sequence is limited to the CDR3, 48 bases, with the frame set at the first base. From a lookup of the germline V gene, CDR1 and CDR2 are SGHDN and FVKESK. The sequence derives from an adult who was a healthcare worker with PCR-confirmed SARS-CoV-2 infection or an uninfected control (not recorded which). The chain employs TRBV14 and TRBJ1-4; 10 bases in the middle match TRBD1. Sequencing was performed on whole blood. The CDR3 here reads CASSRSWTGGSEKLFF. The nucleotide sequence is given as TGTGCCAGCAGCCGGAGCTGGACAGGGGGGAGCGAAAAACTGTTTTTT.